This paragraph reports one T cell receptor beta chain. This clonotype was counted between two and nine times. What antigen it recognizes has not been identified. Base-call qualities are not available, and no considerably larger clone is one nucleotide away. The library was obtained by PCR. Data came from an Illumina HiSeq 2500. Molecular barcoding was employed in the preparation of TCR libraries, with unique molecular identifiers being used to normalize TCRbeta repertoire quantification. Using fastp at Q25 and MiXCR, TCRdb reprocessed the public reads and kept productive beta chains. Each entry merges the rows of one CDR3 protein and shows their most common DNA and genes. Within this sample are about 980,000 distinct CDR3 sequences, with about 29% of them counted one time only. About 28% of the sample is taken by the ten largest. The data are from a study of T-cell reconstitution after alpha-beta-depleted transplantation in children (TCRdb year 2016). With regard to the full study: T-cell immune reconstitution after TCRalphabeta/CD19-depleted allogeneic hematopoietic cell transplantation in children was quantitatively tracked in the study by means of TCR repertoire profiling.

V was cut back by 0 bases and J by 6 bases, leaving a gap of 9 bases between them. CDR1 and CDR2 were assigned from the germline V gene as SGDLS and YYNGEE. CDR3 length: 13 amino acids, cysteine to phenylalanine. Only the CDR3 region is kept as DNA, spanning 39 bases read in frame from base 1. Points the paper makes about the study in general: The apparently early alphabetaT-cell count recovery about two months after transplant was reportedly dependent on only several hundred rapidly expanded clones derived from non-depleted graft cells. Over the following months the frequencies of hyperexpanded clones went down, and after one year T-cell counts and TCRbeta diversity were mostly credited to newly produced T cells. The high TCRbeta diversity at day 60 in some patients was ascribed to recipient T cells and intrathymic progenitors that had survived conditioning.

The treatment or condition label, read with the paper, signifies: allogeneic hematopoietic cell transplantation with graft depleted of TCRalphabeta T cells and CD19 B cells. The children who served as transplant recipients had been given grafts of TCRalphabeta/CD19-depleted allogeneic hematopoietic cells. The sequence links TRBV9 to TRBJ1-1; the D gene cannot be resolved reliably. The receptor's source is a boy in the first two years of life who had a stem cell transplant for SCID, so the T cells may come from the graft donor. The sample here was PBMCs, mostly from graft donor cells, taken 360 days after TCRalphabeta/CD19-depleted stem cell transplant. DNA sequence: TGTGCCAGCAGCGTAGTTTTAGACGCTGAAGCTTTCTTT. Its translation is CASSVVLDAEAFF.